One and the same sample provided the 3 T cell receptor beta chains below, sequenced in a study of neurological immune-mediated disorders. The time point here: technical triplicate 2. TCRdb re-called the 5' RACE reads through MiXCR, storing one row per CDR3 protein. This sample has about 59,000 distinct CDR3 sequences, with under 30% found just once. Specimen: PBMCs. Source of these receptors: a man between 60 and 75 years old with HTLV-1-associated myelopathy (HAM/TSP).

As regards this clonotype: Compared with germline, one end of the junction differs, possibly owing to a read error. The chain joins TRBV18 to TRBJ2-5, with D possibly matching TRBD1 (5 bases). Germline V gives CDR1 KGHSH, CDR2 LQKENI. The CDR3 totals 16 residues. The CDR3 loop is CVSSPSSAGLDETQYF. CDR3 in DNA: TGTGTCAGCTCACCCTCGTCGGCAGGGCTCGATGAGACCCAGTACTTC.

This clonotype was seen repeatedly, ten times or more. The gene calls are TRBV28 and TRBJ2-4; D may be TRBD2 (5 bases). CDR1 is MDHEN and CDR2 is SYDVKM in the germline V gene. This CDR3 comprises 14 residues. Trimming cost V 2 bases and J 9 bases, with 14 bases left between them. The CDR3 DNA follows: TGTGCCAGCAGTTTAGGCTCACTCGGGGTCATTCAGTACTTC. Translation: CASSLGSLGVIQYF.

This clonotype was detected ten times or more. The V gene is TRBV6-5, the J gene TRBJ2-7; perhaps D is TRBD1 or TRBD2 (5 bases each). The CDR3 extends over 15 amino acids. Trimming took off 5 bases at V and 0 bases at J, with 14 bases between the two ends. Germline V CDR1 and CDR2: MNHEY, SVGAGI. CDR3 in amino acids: CASSREGSSSYEQYF. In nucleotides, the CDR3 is TGTGCCAGCAGTAGAGAGGGGTCCAGCTCCTACGAGCAGTACTTC.